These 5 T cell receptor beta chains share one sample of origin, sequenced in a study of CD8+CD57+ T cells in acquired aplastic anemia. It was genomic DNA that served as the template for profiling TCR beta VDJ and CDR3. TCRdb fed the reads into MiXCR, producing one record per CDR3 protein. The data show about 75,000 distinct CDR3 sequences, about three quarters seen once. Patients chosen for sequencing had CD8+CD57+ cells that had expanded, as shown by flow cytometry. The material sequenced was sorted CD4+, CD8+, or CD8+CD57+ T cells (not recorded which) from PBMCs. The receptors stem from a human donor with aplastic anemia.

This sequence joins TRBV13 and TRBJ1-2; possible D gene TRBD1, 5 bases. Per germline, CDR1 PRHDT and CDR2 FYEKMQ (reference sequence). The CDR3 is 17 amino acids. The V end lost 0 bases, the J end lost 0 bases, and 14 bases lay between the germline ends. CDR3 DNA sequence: TGTGCCAGCAGCTTAGGCGGAGACAGTCCTTCTAACTATGGCTACACCTTC. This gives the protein CASSLGGDSPSNYGYTF.

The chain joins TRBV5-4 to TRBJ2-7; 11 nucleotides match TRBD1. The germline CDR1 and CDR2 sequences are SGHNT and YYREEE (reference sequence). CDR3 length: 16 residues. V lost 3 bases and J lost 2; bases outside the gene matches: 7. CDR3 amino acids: CASSYEPGQGAYEQYF. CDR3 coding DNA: TGTGCCAGCAGCTACGAACCGGGACAGGGGGCCTACGAGCAGTACTTC.

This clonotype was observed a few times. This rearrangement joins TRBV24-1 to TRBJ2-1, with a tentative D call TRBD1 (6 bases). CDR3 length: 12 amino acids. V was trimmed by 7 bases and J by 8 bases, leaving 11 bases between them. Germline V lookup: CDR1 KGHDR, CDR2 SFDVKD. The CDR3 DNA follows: TGTGCCACCAGCGACAGGTGGCATGAGCAGTTCTTC. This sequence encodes CATSDRWHEQFF.

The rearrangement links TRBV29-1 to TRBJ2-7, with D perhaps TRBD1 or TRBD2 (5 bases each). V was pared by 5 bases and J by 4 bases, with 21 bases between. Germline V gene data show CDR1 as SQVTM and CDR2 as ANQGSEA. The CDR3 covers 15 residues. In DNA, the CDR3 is TGCAGCGTTATTGGCCCTCCGAGAGGGGATTACGAGCAGTACTTC. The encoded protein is CSVIGPPRGDYEQYF.

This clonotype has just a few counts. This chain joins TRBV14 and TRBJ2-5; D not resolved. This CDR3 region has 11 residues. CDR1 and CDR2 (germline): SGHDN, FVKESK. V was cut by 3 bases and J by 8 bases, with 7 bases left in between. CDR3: CASSHSSTQYF. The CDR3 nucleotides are TGTGCCAGCAGCCATTCGTCTACCCAGTACTTC.